This TCR beta chain was identified during a study of cytomegalovirus exposure and HLA in healthy donors. Broader study findings: An analysis was carried out later, and it reportedly showed fewer N-insertions in an Asian-associated ancestry cluster than the approximately 660-donor mean.

For this clone: The antigen is not known.

Trimming left V 5 bases short and J 6 bases short, with 14 bases between. Germline V gives CDR1 SEHNR, CDR2 FQNEAQ (reference sequence). This CDR3 is 13 amino acids long. PCR was performed using 60 Vbeta and 13 Jbeta primers. The table came from immunoSEQ multiplex PCR; TCRdb's copy has only in-frame clones and leaves some out. Of under 150,000 clones listed, 79% are singletons. The clonotype was recovered from a man between 18 and 29 years old in good health and CMV-seronegative. The chain links TRBV7-9 to TRBJ2-7, with D possibly matching TRBD1 (6 bases). The source material was PBMCs. The CDR3 spells CASSLSGGPEQYF. DNA for the CDR3: TGTGCCAGCAGCCTTAGTGGGGGCCCCGAGCAGTACTTC.